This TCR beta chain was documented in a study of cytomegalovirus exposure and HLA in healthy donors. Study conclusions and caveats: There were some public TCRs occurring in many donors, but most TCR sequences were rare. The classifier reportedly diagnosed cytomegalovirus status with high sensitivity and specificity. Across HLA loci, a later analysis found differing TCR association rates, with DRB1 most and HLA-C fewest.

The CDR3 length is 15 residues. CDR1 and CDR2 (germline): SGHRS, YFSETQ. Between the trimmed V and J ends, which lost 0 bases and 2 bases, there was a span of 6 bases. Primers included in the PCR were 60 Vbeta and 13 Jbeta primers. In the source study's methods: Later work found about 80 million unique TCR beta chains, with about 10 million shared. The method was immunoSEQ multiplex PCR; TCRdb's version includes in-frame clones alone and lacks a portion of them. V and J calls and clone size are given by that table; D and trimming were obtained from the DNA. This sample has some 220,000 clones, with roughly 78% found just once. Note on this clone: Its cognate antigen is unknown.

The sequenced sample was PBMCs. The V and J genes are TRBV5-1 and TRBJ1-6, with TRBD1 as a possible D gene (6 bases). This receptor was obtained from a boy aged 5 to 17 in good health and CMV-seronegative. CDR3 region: CASSLDRAYNSPLHF. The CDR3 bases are TGCGCCAGCAGCTTGGACAGGGCCTATAATTCACCCCTCCACTTT. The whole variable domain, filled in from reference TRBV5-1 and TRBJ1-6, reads KAGVTQTPRYLIKTRGQQVTLSCSPISGHRSVSWYQQTPGQGLQFLFEYFSETQRNKGNFPGRFSGRQFSNSRSEMNVSTLELGDSALYLCASSLDRAYNSPLHFGNGTRLTVT.